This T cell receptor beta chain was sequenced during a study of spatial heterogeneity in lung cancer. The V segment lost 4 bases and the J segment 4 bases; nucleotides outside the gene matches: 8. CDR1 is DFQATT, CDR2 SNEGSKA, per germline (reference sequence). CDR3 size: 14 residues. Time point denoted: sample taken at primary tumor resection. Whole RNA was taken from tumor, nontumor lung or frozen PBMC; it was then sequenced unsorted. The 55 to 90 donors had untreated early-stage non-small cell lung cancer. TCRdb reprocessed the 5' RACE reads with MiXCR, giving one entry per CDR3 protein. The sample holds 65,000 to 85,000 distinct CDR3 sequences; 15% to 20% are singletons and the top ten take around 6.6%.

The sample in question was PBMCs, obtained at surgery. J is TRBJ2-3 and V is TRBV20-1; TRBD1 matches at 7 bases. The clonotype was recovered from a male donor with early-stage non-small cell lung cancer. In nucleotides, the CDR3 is TGCAGTGCTACCACCGACAGGGCATCAGATACGCAGTATTTT. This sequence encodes CSATTDRASDTQYF.